This T cell receptor beta chain originates from a study of blood T cell repertoires in COVID-19. Study-level information: Material from acute and convalescent COVID-19 was sourced from the United States, Italy and Spain. T cells, B-cell-depleted T cells, or PBMCs provided the cDNA or gDNA that served as material.

Germline values: CDR1 MDHEN, CDR2 SYDVKM. The CDR3 has 14 residues. V shed 6 bases and J shed 0 bases, with 8 bases lying between them. How the authors handled the data: Amplification of reference gene primers provided the estimated nucleated cell counts. The method was immunoSEQ multiplex PCR; TCRdb's version includes in-frame clones alone and lacks a portion of them. That table gives V, J and clone size, and the DNA gave D and trimming. The sample consists of 90,000 to 140,000 clones, over 75% of them appearing once. Sequenced material: peripheral blood. This clonotype was sampled from a man aged 45-65 years with acute or convalescent COVID-19. The chain recombines TRBV28 with TRBJ1-4, with a possible D match to TRBD1 (5 bases). The CDR3 DNA follows: TGTGCCAGCAGAGGGGATACAACTAATGAAAAACTGTTTTTT. Protein: CASRGDTTNEKLFF.